The 27 T cell receptor beta chains in this list originate from one sample, sequenced in a study of T cell responses to AZD1222 COVID-19 vaccine. The table came from immunoSEQ multiplex PCR; TCRdb's copy has only in-frame clones and leaves some out. The sample has 94,000 or so clones, about 88% seen once. This specimen consisted of peripheral blood, obtained on day 0 of AZD1222 vaccination. The receptors come from an adult in good health.

The chain recombines TRBV28 with TRBJ2-7, with D perhaps matching TRBD2 (6 bases). The CDR3 sequence is 13 residues long. Deletions cut 5 bases from V and 3 bases from J, with 11 bases between. CDR1 is MDHEN, CDR2 SYDVKM, per germline. The CDR3 DNA reads TGTGCCAGCAGTCCCTCGGGGGACTACGAGCAGTACTTC. Amino acids: CASSPSGDYEQYF.

The chain couples TRBV5-8 to TRBJ1-1; tentatively, D is TRBD1 (5 bases). Looked up from germline, CDR1 is SGHTS and CDR2 is YDEGEE. The CDR3 spans 13 residues. Trimming removed 4 bases from V and 4 bases from J, with 11 bases in between. CDR3 DNA sequence: TGTGCCAGCAGCGGCCAGGGTCCCACTGAAGCTTTCTTT. Amino acids: CASSGQGPTEAFF.

The J gene is TRBJ1-5, the V gene TRBV27, with D uncertain. Between the trimmed V and J ends, which lost 8 bases and 5 bases, there was a span of 19 bases. The CDR3 totals 15 residues. Per germline, CDR1 MNHEY and CDR2 SMNVEV (reference sequence). In DNA, the CDR3 is TGTGCCAGCGGTCATTACGGGCCATCCCATCAGCCCCAGCATTTT. Its protein product is CASGHYGPSHQPQHF.

The chain joins TRBV28 to TRBJ1-5, with D possibly being TRBD1 (6 bases). Per germline, CDR1 MDHEN and CDR2 SYDVKM. V was pared by 8 bases and J by 6 bases, with 20 bases between. CDR3 length: 15 residues. CDR3: CASRNWIGGGQPQHF. CDR3 nucleotides: TGTGCCAGCCGAAATTGGATCGGGGGCGGTCAGCCCCAGCATTTT.

The CDR3 loop is CASSRTGSSGANVLTF. The CDR3 DNA sequence: TGTGCCAGCAGCCGGACAGGGTCCTCTGGGGCCAACGTCCTGACTTTC. The genes are TRBV3-1 (or the pseudogene TRBV3-2) and TRBJ2-6, with 8 bases that match TRBD1. The V and J ends lost 4 bases and 0 bases, in that order; junction bases with no gene match: 2. Germline values: CDR1 LGHDT, CDR2 YNNKEL (reference sequence). This CDR3 contains 16 residues.

The chain links TRBV19 to TRBJ2-3; 9 nucleotides align to TRBD2. Germline V CDR1 and CDR2: LNHDA, SQIVND (reference sequence). The V segment lost 5 bases and the J segment 4 bases; nucleotides outside the gene matches: 10. CDR3 size: 16 residues. CDR3 in DNA: TGTGCCAGTAGTCCAAGGACTAGCGTCTCGGCAGATACGCAGTATTTT. This sequence encodes CASSPRTSVSADTQYF.

This chain connects TRBV29-1 to TRBJ1-1, with 10 bases identical to TRBD1. The CDR3 runs to 13 residues. CDR1 and CDR2 from the germline V gene are SQVTM and ANQGSEA. V dropped 7 bases and J dropped 10; count of bases not matched to a gene: 12. The CDR3 DNA is TGCAGCGCCATCTCGGGACAGGGGATGTTAGCTTTCTTT. Translating gives CSAISGQGMLAFF.

This clone was counted at least ten times. This sequence joins TRBV7-9 and TRBJ1-1; 8 bases line up with TRBD1. Germline CDR1 is SEHNR and CDR2 is FQNEAQ (reference sequence). The CDR3 totals 15 residues. Trimming at V came to 4 bases and at J to 4 bases, leaving 8 bases not matched to a gene. This CDR3 is CASSWTGSLGTEAFF. Here the CDR3 DNA reads TGTGCCAGCAGCTGGACAGGGTCCTTGGGCACTGAAGCTTTCTTT. Full variable domain (remainder filled in from reference TRBV7-9 and TRBJ1-1): DTGVSQNPRHKITKRGQNVTFRCDPISEHNRLYWYRQTLGQGPEFLTYFQNEAQLEKSRLLSDRFSAERPKGSFSTLEIQRTEQGDSAMYLCASSWTGSLGTEAFFGQGTRLTVV.

With respect to this clone: Distinct nucleotide sequences in the sample also encode this CDR3. This chain connects TRBV27 to TRBJ1-1; D unresolved. Trimming left V 2 bases short and J 2 bases short, with 6 bases between. In germline, CDR1 is MNHEY, CDR2 SMNVEV (reference sequence). This CDR3 spans 13 amino acids. CDR3 amino acids: CASSLNRNTEAFF. DNA of the CDR3: TGTGCCAGCAGTTTAAACAGAAACACTGAAGCTTTCTTT.

This chain connects TRBV5-6 to TRBJ1-2; D is undetermined. Germline V gene lookup returns CDR1 SGHDT and CDR2 YYEEEE. This CDR3 has 14 residues. Trimming took 0 bases from V and 4 from J, leaving 10 bases between them. CDR3 coding DNA: TGTGCCAGCAGCTTGGGGCTGCCTTCCTATGGCTACACCTTC. It translates to CASSLGLPSYGYTF.

CDR3 DNA sequence: TGTGCCAGCAGCTTAGGGGGGGGACCCCAGGATACGCAGTATTTT. Protein sequence: CASSLGGGPQDTQYF. The chain carries TRBV11-2 and TRBJ2-3; TRBD2 matches at 7 bases. The CDR3 totals 15 residues. Germline V gene sequence: CDR1 SGHAT, CDR2 FQNNGV. V was clipped by 1 base and J by 6 bases; unmatched bases: 7.

This clone has just one count. The chain recombines TRBV28 with TRBJ1-2, with D possibly TRBD1 on 5 matching bases. The CDR3 covers 13 residues. CDR1 is MDHEN and CDR2 is SYDVKM in the germline V gene. The V end lost 6 bases, the J end lost 2 bases, and 10 bases lay between the germline ends. The CDR3 DNA sequence: TGTGCCAGCAGGAGGGGAGTAAACTATGGCTACACCTTC. Its protein product is CASRRGVNYGYTF.

The chain couples TRBV14 to TRBJ1-1; D not resolved. The CDR3 runs 14 residues. Trimming shortened V by 7 bases and J by 6 bases, and 18 bases separated the two germline ends. CDR1 is SGHDN and CDR2 is FVKESK in the germline V gene. The CDR3 loop reads CASTRTAGSAEAFF. CDR3 coding DNA: TGTGCCAGCACCCGAACGGCTGGGTCAGCTGAAGCTTTCTTT.

The genes are TRBV6-6 and TRBJ1-6; D unresolved. There are 20 residues in the CDR3. The germline CDR1 and CDR2 sequences are MNHNY and SVGAGI (reference sequence). The V gene lost 6 bases and the J gene lost 0 bases, with 24 bases spanning the gap. Here the CDR3 DNA reads TGTGCCAGCAGCCCAACATGGTTTCCTATACTAAGCTCCTATAATTCACCCCTCCACTTT. Its protein is CASSPTWFPILSSYNSPLHF.

In its sample, this clone was seen a few times. The chain is built from TRBV7-3 and TRBJ1-1; perhaps TRBD1 as D (5 bases). The V end was cut by 6 bases, the J end by 1 base, with 12 bases between. The CDR3 covers 14 residues. CDR1 and CDR2 from the germline V gene are SGHTA and FQGTGA. CDR3 sequence reads: CASSTQAPNTEAFF. CDR3 nucleotides: TGTGCCAGCAGTACACAGGCCCCGAACACTGAAGCTTTCTTT.

V gene TRBV7-9 combines with J gene TRBJ2-5; D is possibly TRBD2 (5 bases). The CDR3 contains 15 residues. V was pared by 5 bases and J by 3 bases, with 16 bases between. CDR1 is SEHNR, CDR2 FQNEAQ, per germline (reference sequence). Here the CDR3 DNA reads TGTGCCAGCAGCCGGACCGGAGGATGGGAAGAGACCCAGTACTTC. Translation gives CASSRTGGWEETQYF.

This chain links TRBV28 with TRBJ1-5; D call uncertain. V was trimmed by 4 bases and J by 5 bases, leaving 15 bases between them. The CDR3 extends over 15 amino acids. Germline V gene data show CDR1 as MDHEN and CDR2 as SYDVKM. The DNA for the CDR3 is TGTGCCAGCAGTTGGAAGGGCAGGAGTCATCAGCCCCAGCATTTT. This codes for CASSWKGRSHQPQHF.

The chain links TRBV5-6 to TRBJ1-1; no definite D call. The V end was cut by 0 bases, the J end by 0 bases, with 12 bases between. CDR3 length equals 16 residues. CDR1 SGHDT and CDR2 YYEEEE come from the germline V gene. The CDR3 coding sequence is TGTGCCAGCAGCTTGGAGCTGGGCGGGATGAACACTGAAGCTTTCTTT. Protein product: CASSLELGGMNTEAFF.

V is TRBV11-2 and J is TRBJ1-4; D might be TRBD1 (5 bases). This CDR3 is built from 15 residues. The germline V gene encodes CDR1 SGHAT and CDR2 FQNNGV. V was pared by 1 base and J by 5 bases, with 11 bases between. The CDR3 DNA sequence: TGTGCCAGCAGCTTAGCCGGCAGGGCCAATGAAAAACTGTTTTTT. Amino acids: CASSLAGRANEKLFF.

The V and J genes are TRBV12-3 or TRBV12-4 and TRBJ2-7; weak D call: TRBD1 (5 bases). The CDR3 runs to 12 residues. Trimming removed 5 bases at V and 6 bases at J, with 11 bases between. The CDR3 region has the DNA TGTGCCAGCAGTCACCAGGGTCGCGAGCAGTACTTC. It specifies CASSHQGREQYF.

DNA of the CDR3: TGTGCCAGCAGCTTGGGGTCAAACTCCTACAATGAGCAGTTCTTC. Amino acid sequence: CASSLGSNSYNEQFF. The rearrangement uses TRBV5-8 and TRBJ2-1; D gene unclear. Germline V gives CDR1 SGHTS, CDR2 YDEGEE. V was clipped by 0 bases and J by 0 bases, with 7 bases between them. This CDR3 is built from 15 residues.

A remark on this clone: In the same sample, other DNA sequences code for this CDR3. This rearrangement joins TRBV6-6 to TRBJ2-7; 9 bases are shared with TRBD1. Per germline, CDR1 MNHNY and CDR2 SVGAGI (reference sequence). The V segment lost 3 bases and the J segment 2 bases; nucleotides outside the gene matches: 2. This CDR3 has 14 residues. CDR3 sequence: CASSYGTGTYEQYF. The CDR3 coding sequence is TGTGCCAGCAGTTATGGGACAGGGACCTACGAGCAGTACTTC.

V and J are TRBV21-1 and TRBJ1-2; the tabulated D call, TRBD1, remains unverified against the DNA. TRBV21-1 is a pseudogene segment. CDR3 length equals 14 residues. The CDR3 sequence is CASSKGQPNYGYTF. CDR3 coding DNA: TGTGCCAGCAGCAAGGGACAGCCTAACTATGGCTACACCTTC.

This chain uses TRBV5-1 with TRBJ2-7; D remains unclear. This CDR3 is built from 13 residues. With 2 bases removed from V and 8 bases from J, the gap between germline ends came to 14 bases. Germline V lookup: CDR1 SGHRS, CDR2 YFSETQ. DNA for the CDR3: TGCGCCAGCAGCTTTGATGCGGACGCGAAGCAGTACTTC. Its protein product is CASSFDADAKQYF.

The chain carries TRBV11-2 and TRBJ2-2; D is uncertain. Germline CDR1 SGHAT, CDR2 FQNNGV. The V and J ends lost 3 bases and 1 base respectively, with 9 bases between them. The length of the CDR3 is 15 residues. The DNA for the CDR3 is TGTGCCAGCAGCTTCCTAAGGGAGAACACCGGGGAGCTGTTTTTT. Its protein product is CASSFLRENTGELFF.

The rearrangement joins TRBV5-1 to TRBJ1-4; no definite D call. The CDR3 contains 18 residues. From germline, CDR1 is SGHRS and CDR2 YFSETQ. V dropped 2 bases and J dropped 3 bases, with 20 bases sitting between them. DNA for the CDR3: TGCGCCAGCAGCTTTGCCACCCAACACGCAGCGCCTAATGAAAAACTGTTTTTT. Translated, it gives CASSFATQHAAPNEKLFF.

CDR3 region: CASSPWASGGLTSYNEQFF. DNA for the CDR3: TGTGCCAGCAGCCCCTGGGCTAGCGGGGGCCTTACCTCCTACAATGAGCAGTTCTTC. V usage is TRBV7-3 and J usage is TRBJ2-1; 10 positions agree with TRBD2. This CDR3 region has 19 residues. V was pared by 5 bases and J by 0 bases, with 13 bases of the junction left unmatched. Germline V gene lookup returns CDR1 SGHTA and CDR2 FQGTGA.